Listed here are 20 T cell receptor beta chains from one sample, sequenced in a study of blood T cell repertoires in COVID-19. Repertoires were generated with immunoSEQ multiplex PCR, while TCRdb's copy carries only in-frame clones and drops some. The table records roughly 300,000 clones, around 88% of them present only once. The specimen was peripheral blood. These receptors originate from a woman aged 45-59 years with acute or convalescent COVID-19.

The chain uses TRBV2 and TRBJ2-3; 9 bases are shared with TRBD2. CDR1 SNHLY and CDR2 FYNNEI come from the germline V gene. The J segment lost 5 bases and the V segment lost 7 bases, leaving 7 bases of the junction unmatched. The CDR3 extends over 14 amino acids. The CDR3 coding sequence is TGTGCCAGCAAAGATAGCGGGAGCGGAGATACGCAGTATTTT. Translating gives CASKDSGSGDTQYF.

The chain uses TRBV19 and TRBJ2-7; 12 bases map to TRBD2. CDR3 length: 17 amino acids. Germline CDR1 and CDR2: LNHDA and SQIVND (reference sequence). Trimming removed 5 bases from V and 1 base from J; junction bases left unmatched: 9. This CDR3 is CASSPKGLAGESYEQYF. The DNA of the CDR3 is TGTGCCAGTAGTCCCAAGGGACTAGCGGGTGAATCCTACGAGCAGTACTTC. Drawing the rest from reference TRBV19 and TRBJ2-7, the complete variable domain is DGGITQSPKYLFRKEGQNVTLSCEQNLNHDAMYWYRQDPGQGLRLIYYSQIVNDFQKGDIAEGYSVSREKKESFPLTVTSAQKNPTAFYLCASSPKGLAGESYEQYFGPGTRLTVT.

This clone was seen a handful of times. V is TRBV5-1 and J is TRBJ2-3; tentatively, D is TRBD1 (5 bases). Per the germline V gene, CDR1 is SGHRS and CDR2 is YFSETQ. CDR3 length: 16 residues. V dropped 4 bases and J dropped 1 base, with 16 bases sitting between them. The CDR3 sequence is CASSAATGMGTDTQYF. The CDR3 region has the DNA TGCGCCAGCAGCGCCGCTACAGGTATGGGCACAGATACGCAGTATTTT. The whole variable domain, remainder taken from reference TRBV5-1 and TRBJ2-3, is KAGVTQTPRYLIKTRGQQVTLSCSPISGHRSVSWYQQTPGQGLQFLFEYFSETQRNKGNFPGRFSGRQFSNSRSEMNVSTLELGDSALYLCASSAATGMGTDTQYFGPGTRLTVL.

The J gene is TRBJ2-7, the V gene TRBV15; 7 bases match TRBD1. Germline V lookup: CDR1 LNHNV, CDR2 YYDKDF (reference sequence). The CDR3 runs 16 residues. V was clipped by 1 base and J by 0 bases; unmatched bases: 6. The CDR3 here is CATSRVQGVSSYEQYF. CDR3 coding DNA: TGTGCCACCAGCAGAGTTCAGGGGGTGAGCTCCTACGAGCAGTACTTC.

A word on this clone: Lacking the conserved final phenylalanine or tryptophan, this CDR3 likely reflects a read error. The limits of the CDR3 on the DNA are not certain, so only TCRdb's listed CDR3 is given. CDR3 sequence reads: CASSVGEGERGILI. The chain recombines TRBV9 with TRBJ1-1. The germline gives CDR1 SGDLS, CDR2 YYNGEE. The CDR3 length is 14 residues, termini included.

The J gene is TRBJ2-5, the V gene TRBV5-6; 7 positions match TRBD2. CDR3 size: 17 residues. The trim removed 2 bases at V and 3 bases at J, leaving 13 bases unmatched. Germline CDR1 is SGHDT and CDR2 is YYEEEE. The CDR3 spells CASSFSGSGPWEETQYF. The CDR3 DNA reads TGTGCCAGCAGCTTTAGTGGTAGCGGGCCATGGGAAGAGACCCAGTACTTC.

CDR3 nucleotide sequence: TGTGCCAGCAGCTCTACTGCTAAGGTGGGCCCAGATACGCAGTATTTT. This gives the protein CASSSTAKVGPDTQYF. The chain uses TRBV4-2 and TRBJ2-3; D is ambiguous. V lost 5 bases to trimming and J lost 4 bases, with 19 bases between them. Germline assignment: CDR1 LGHNA and CDR2 YNFKEQ. CDR3 length: 16 residues.

Of note for this clone: This CDR3 is also generated by other DNA sequences in the sample. This sequence joins TRBV18 and TRBJ2-1; possibly TRBD2 for D (6 bases). The CDR3 is 13 residues long. V was trimmed by 0 bases and J by 8 bases, leaving 8 bases between them. Germline V gene data show CDR1 as KGHSH and CDR2 as LQKENI. The CDR3 sequence is CASSPPGGDEQFF. The CDR3 coding sequence is TGTGCCAGCTCACCACCGGGGGGTGATGAGCAGTTCTTC.

The rearrangement uses TRBV19 and TRBJ1-5, with 7 bases lining up with TRBD1. CDR1 is LNHDA, CDR2 SQIVND, per germline (reference sequence). V lost 5 bases to trimming and J lost 1 base; unmatched junction nucleotides: 14. CDR3 length equals 18 residues. The CDR3 protein is CASSGTKLGQMSNQPQHF. CDR3 in DNA: TGTGCCAGTAGTGGTACGAAGTTGGGACAGATGAGCAATCAGCCCCAGCATTTT.

The chain has TRBV10-1 and TRBJ2-3; 8 bases align to TRBD2. This CDR3 has 16 amino acids. J lost 2 bases, V lost 6 bases, and 10 bases had no gene match. CDR1 WNHNN and CDR2 SYGVQD come from the germline V gene (reference sequence). The CDR3 region has the DNA TGCGCCAGCAGGACCGGGGTAGCGGGGTTCACAGATACGCAGTATTTT. It encodes CASRTGVAGFTDTQYF.

A note on this clone: At the DNA level, this CDR3 is encoded by other sequences in the same sample as well. V usage is TRBV18 and J usage is TRBJ2-5, with TRBD1 matching 7 bases. The CDR3 is made up of 14 amino acids. The germline gives CDR1 KGHSH, CDR2 LQKENI. With 2 bases clipped from V and 2 bases from J, the junction kept 2 bases outside the gene matches. In DNA form, the CDR3 reads TGTGCCAGCTCACCAGGGACAGCGCAAGAGACCCAGTACTTC. Translation gives CASSPGTAQETQYF.

V usage is TRBV4-1 and J usage is TRBJ2-1; 13 bases line up with TRBD2. Per the germline V gene, CDR1 is MGHRA and CDR2 is YSYEKL. The CDR3 is 17 residues long. V was pared by 2 bases and J by 9 bases, with 10 bases of the junction left unmatched. CDR3 coding DNA: TGCGCCAGCAGCCAACTAGACATGGGACTAGCGGGAAGTGAGCAGTTCTTC. It specifies CASSQLDMGLAGSEQFF.

Regarding this clone: This specimen includes other DNA sequences encoding the same CDR3. CDR3 nucleotides: TGTGCCAGCAGTTTGGGGGGGCTTAGCACAGATACGCAGTATTTT. Translation gives CASSLGGLSTDTQYF. The V gene is TRBV28, the J gene TRBJ2-3; possible D gene TRBD2, 7 bases. With 3 bases removed from V and 0 bases from J, the gap between germline ends came to 10 bases. Germline CDR1 is MDHEN and CDR2 is SYDVKM. CDR3 length: 15 residues. Looking up the rest from reference TRBV28 and TRBJ2-3 gives the full variable domain: DVKVTQSSRYLVKRTGEKVFLECVQDMDHENMFWYRQDPGLGLRLIYFSYDVKMKEKGDIPEGYSVSREKKERFSLILESASTNQTSMYLCASSLGGLSTDTQYFGPGTRLTVL.

Concerning this clone itself: Other DNA sequences of this sample code for an identical CDR3. The chain employs TRBV19 and TRBJ1-5; TRBD1 matches 7 bases. Per germline, CDR1 LNHDA and CDR2 SQIVND (reference sequence). Trimming removed 5 bases from V and 0 bases from J; junction bases left unmatched: 7. The CDR3 covers 16 residues. CDR3 nucleotides: TGTGCCAGTAGTTCCGGACAGGCCTATAGCAATCAGCCCCAGCATTTT. Its protein is CASSSGQAYSNQPQHF.

This chain uses TRBV6-4 with TRBJ2-2, with D possibly being TRBD1 (5 bases). There are 16 residues in the CDR3. Trimming shortened V by 6 bases and J by 2 bases, and 16 bases separated the two germline ends. From germline, CDR1 is MRHNA and CDR2 SNTAGT. CDR3 in amino acids: CASSVQGQPNTGELFF. CDR3 nucleotide sequence: TGTGCCAGCAGCGTCCAGGGTCAGCCAAACACCGGGGAGCTGTTTTTT.

The V and J genes are TRBV9 and TRBJ1-1; 8 bases align to TRBD1. The germline V gene encodes CDR1 SGDLS and CDR2 YYNGEE. The CDR3 covers 15 residues. J gave up 4 bases and V 1 base, and 6 bases lay outside the gene matches. CDR3 coding DNA: TGTGCCAGCAGCGTACAGGGGGCGTGGAGCACTGAAGCTTTCTTT. Its protein product is CASSVQGAWSTEAFF.

This clone was counted a single time. This chain links TRBV9 with TRBJ2-1; 11 bases agree with TRBD2. From germline, CDR1 is SGDLS and CDR2 YYNGEE. The trim removed 0 bases at V and 3 bases at J, leaving 11 bases unmatched. This CDR3 is 19 amino acids long. CDR3 region: CASSVGFSLAGVYYNEQFF. The CDR3 DNA reads as TGTGCCAGCAGCGTAGGGTTCTCACTAGCGGGAGTTTACTACAATGAGCAGTTCTTC.

This chain uses TRBV28 with TRBJ1-1; the D gene is possibly TRBD1 (5 bases). This CDR3 is 15 amino acids long. Germline V lookup: CDR1 MDHEN, CDR2 SYDVKM. The V gene lost 5 bases and the J gene lost 3 bases, with 16 bases spanning the gap. The CDR3 DNA is TGTGCCAGCAGTCCTAGGACTGGGGGGGACACTGAAGCTTTCTTT. Amino acids: CASSPRTGGDTEAFF.

This clone was seen a single time. The chain links TRBV7-9 to TRBJ2-7; TRBD1 matches 7 bases. This CDR3 comprises 16 residues. Germline V gene sequence: CDR1 SEHNR, CDR2 FQNEAQ (reference sequence). The V segment lost 3 bases and the J segment 3 bases; nucleotides outside the gene matches: 11. In DNA form, the CDR3 reads TGTGCCAGCAGCTTGGGATCAGGGGGACCCAGCTACGAGCAGTACTTC. Translation: CASSLGSGGPSYEQYF.

V is TRBV9 and J is TRBJ1-2, with 7 bases lining up with TRBD1. This CDR3 spans 17 amino acids. The trim removed 3 bases at V and 8 bases at J, leaving 19 bases unmatched. The germline gives CDR1 SGDLS, CDR2 YYNGEE. CDR3 amino acids: CASSAAQGMGMSRGYTF. Written as DNA, the CDR3 is TGTGCCAGCAGCGCCGCACAGGGGATGGGGATGTCTCGAGGCTACACCTTC.